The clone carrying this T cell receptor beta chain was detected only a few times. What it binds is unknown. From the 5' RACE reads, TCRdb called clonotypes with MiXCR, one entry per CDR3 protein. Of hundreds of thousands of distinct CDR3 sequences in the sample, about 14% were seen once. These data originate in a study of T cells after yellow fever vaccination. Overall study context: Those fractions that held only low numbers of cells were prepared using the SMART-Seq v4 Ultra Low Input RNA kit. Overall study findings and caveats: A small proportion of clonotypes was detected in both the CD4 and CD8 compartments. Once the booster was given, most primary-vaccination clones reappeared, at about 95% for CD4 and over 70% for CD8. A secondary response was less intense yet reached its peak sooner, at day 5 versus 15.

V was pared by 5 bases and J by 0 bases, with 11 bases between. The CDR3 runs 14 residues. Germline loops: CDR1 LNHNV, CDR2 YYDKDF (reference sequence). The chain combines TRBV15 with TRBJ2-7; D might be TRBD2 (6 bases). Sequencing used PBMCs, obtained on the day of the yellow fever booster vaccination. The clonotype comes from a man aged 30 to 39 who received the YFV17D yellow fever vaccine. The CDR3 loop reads CATSERLDSYEQYF. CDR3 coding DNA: TGTGCCACCAGCGAAAGACTAGACTCCTACGAGCAGTACTTC. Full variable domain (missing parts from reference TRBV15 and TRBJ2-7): DAMVIQNPRYQVTQFGKPVTLSCSQTLNHNVMYWYQQKSSQAPKLLFHYYDKDFNNEADTPDNFQSRRPNTSFCFLDIRSPGLGDTAMYLCATSERLDSYEQYFGPGTRLTVT.